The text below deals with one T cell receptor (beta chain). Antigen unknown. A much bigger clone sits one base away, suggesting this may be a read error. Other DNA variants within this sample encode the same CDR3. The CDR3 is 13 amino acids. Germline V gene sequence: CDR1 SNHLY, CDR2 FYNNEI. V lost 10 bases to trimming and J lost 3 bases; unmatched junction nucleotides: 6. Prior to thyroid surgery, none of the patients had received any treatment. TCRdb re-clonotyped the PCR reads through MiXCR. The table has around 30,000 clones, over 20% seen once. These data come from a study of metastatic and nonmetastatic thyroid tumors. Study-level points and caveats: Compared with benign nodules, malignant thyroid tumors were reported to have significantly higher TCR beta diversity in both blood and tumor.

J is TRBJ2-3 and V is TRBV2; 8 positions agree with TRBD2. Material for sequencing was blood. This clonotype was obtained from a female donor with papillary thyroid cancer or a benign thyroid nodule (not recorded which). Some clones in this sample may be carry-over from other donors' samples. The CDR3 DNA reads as TGTGCCACCAGACTAGCGCCTACAGATACGCAGTATTTT. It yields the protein CATRLAPTDTQYF.